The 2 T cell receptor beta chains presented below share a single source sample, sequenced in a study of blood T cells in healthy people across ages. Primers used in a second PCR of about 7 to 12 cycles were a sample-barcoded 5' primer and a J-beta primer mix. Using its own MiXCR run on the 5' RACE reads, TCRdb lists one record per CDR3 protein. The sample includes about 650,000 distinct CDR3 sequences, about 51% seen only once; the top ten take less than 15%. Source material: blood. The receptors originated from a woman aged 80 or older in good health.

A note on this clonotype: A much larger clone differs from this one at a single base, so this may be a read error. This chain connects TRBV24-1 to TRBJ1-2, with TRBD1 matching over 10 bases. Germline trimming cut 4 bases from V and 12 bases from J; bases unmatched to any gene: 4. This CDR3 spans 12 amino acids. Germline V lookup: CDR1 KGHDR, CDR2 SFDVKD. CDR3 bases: TGTGCCACCAGTGACCCGACAGGGGGCCACACCTTC. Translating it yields CATSDPTGGHTF.

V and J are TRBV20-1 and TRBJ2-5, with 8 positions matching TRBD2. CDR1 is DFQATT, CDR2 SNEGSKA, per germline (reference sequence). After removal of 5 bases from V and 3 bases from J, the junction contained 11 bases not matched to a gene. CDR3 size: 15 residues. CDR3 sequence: CSAFHGGSGEETQYF. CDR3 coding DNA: TGCAGTGCTTTCCATGGGGGTAGCGGGGAAGAGACCCAGTACTTC.